This T cell receptor (beta chain) was observed in a study of blood T cell repertoires in COVID-19. Study-wide context: The United States, Italy and Spain provided the acute and convalescent COVID-19 samples.

The method was immunoSEQ multiplex PCR; TCRdb's version includes in-frame clones alone and lacks a portion of them. The repertoire holds tens of thousands of clones, with about 88% as singletons. Sequenced sample: peripheral blood. This TCR was sampled from a woman in her 50s with active or convalescent COVID-19.

For the CDR3, the DNA is TGTGCCAGTAGTATCATGCAGGGGCGAGGCTACACCTTC. Protein: CASSIMQGRGYTF. The chain joins TRBV19 to TRBJ1-2, with TRBD1 as a possible D gene (6 bases). Germline V gives CDR1 LNHDA, CDR2 SQIVND (reference sequence). The V end lost 3 bases, the J end lost 8 bases, and 13 bases lay between the germline ends. The CDR3 consists of 13 residues.